This T cell receptor beta chain was identified during a study of blood T cell repertoires in COVID-19. Study-level background: From the United States, Italy and Spain came samples of acute and convalescent COVID-19. T cells, B-cell-depleted T cells, or PBMCs supplied cDNA or gDNA.

Germline V gene data show CDR1 as LNHNV and CDR2 as YYDKDF (reference sequence). This CDR3 has 14 amino acids. V gave up 0 bases and J gave up 8 bases, with 13 bases separating them. Original processing notes: Amplifying reference gene primers gave estimates of nucleated cell counts. Profiled with immunoSEQ multiplex PCR; TCRdb holds only in-frame clones, not every one. That table gives V, J and clone size, and the DNA gave D and trimming. This sample yields tens of thousands of clones, of which roughly 82% are seen a single time; around 28% belongs to the top ten. The sequence derives from a woman aged 80 or over with active or convalescent COVID-19. The rearrangement uses TRBV15 and TRBJ1-2; TRBD1 is a possible D gene (6 bases). The sample comprised peripheral blood. CDR3 nucleotides: TGTGCCACCAGCAGAGAATGGGACATACCGGGCTACACCTTC. This translates into CATSREWDIPGYTF.